The 21 T cell receptor beta chains in this list originate from one sample, sequenced in a study of CD8 T cells in ankylosing spondylitis. A single record per CDR3 protein comes from TCRdb applying MiXCR to the 5' RACE reads. The table includes roughly 100,000 distinct CDR3 sequences, 20% to 30% detected once. Sequenced input: synovial fluid, either unsorted or a sorted T cell fraction (not recorded which). The receptors originated from a male donor with ankylosing spondylitis.

Many counts were recorded for this clonotype. V and J are TRBV25-1 and TRBJ2-1; 9 nucleotides match TRBD2. Germline-derived CDR1 and CDR2 are MGHDK and SYGVNS. The CDR3 contains 15 residues. With 6 bases clipped from V and 2 bases from J, the junction kept 5 bases outside the gene matches. CDR3 sequence (DNA): TGTGCCAGCAGGGTAGCGGGAGACCCCTACAATGAGCAGTTCTTC. It yields the protein CASRVAGDPYNEQFF.

The genes are TRBV20-1 and TRBJ1-2, with D unresolved. V lost 5 bases, J lost 3 bases, and 13 bases lay in between. Germline-derived CDR1 and CDR2 are DFQATT and SNEGSKA (reference sequence). This CDR3 is 13 amino acids long. This chain's CDR3 is CSAAGARHYGYTF. The DNA for the CDR3 is TGCAGTGCTGCAGGAGCCAGGCACTATGGCTACACCTTC.

At least ten counts were recorded for this clonotype. The chain joins TRBV12-3 or TRBV12-4 to TRBJ2-3; D remains ambiguous. CDR3 length: 15 amino acids. V lost 3 bases and J lost 0, with 10 bases in between. The CDR3 DNA sequence: TGTGCCAGCAGTTTCCGGGCAGCTAGCACAGATACGCAGTATTTT. Its protein product is CASSFRAASTDTQYF.

This clonotype has ten or more counts. The chain combines TRBV6-1 with TRBJ2-1; no clear D. Germline-derived CDR1 and CDR2 are MNHNS and SASEGT. Between the trimmed V and J ends, which lost 2 bases and 0 bases, there was a span of 8 bases. The CDR3 extends over 15 amino acids. DNA of the CDR3: TGTGCCAGCAGTGAATGGGTTGGCTCCTACAATGAGCAGTTCTTC. Protein sequence: CASSEWVGSYNEQFF.

About this clonotype itself: The limits of the CDR3 on the DNA are not certain, so only TCRdb's listed CDR3 is given. The chain joins TRBV7-5 to TRBJ2-3; the tabulated D call, TRBD2, remains unverified against the DNA. TRBV7-5 is a pseudogene locus. The CDR3 contains 21 residues when both ends are counted. CDR3: CISVPAASTGLAGEAQIRSIF.

The gene calls are TRBV7-2 and TRBJ1-2; TRBD1 might be the D (6 bases). The V gene's germline CDR1 is SGHTA and CDR2 FQGNSA. The V and J ends lost 3 bases and 0 bases respectively, with 11 bases between them. CDR3 length: 15 residues. The CDR3, as DNA: TGTGCCAGCAGCTTCCGGGACACCTCTAACTATGGCTACACCTTC. Amino acids: CASSFRDTSNYGYTF. The variable domain in full, completed from reference TRBV7-2 and TRBJ1-2, reads GAGVSQSPSNKVTEKGKDVELRCDPISGHTALYWYRQSLGQGLEFLIYFQGNSAPDKSGLPSDRFSAERTGGSVSTLTIQRTQQEDSAVYLCASSFRDTSNYGYTFGSGTRLTVV.

J is TRBJ2-1 and V is TRBV27; 10 nucleotides agree with TRBD2. This CDR3 is 16 amino acids long. The V gene end was trimmed by 7 bases and the J gene end by 7 bases; junction bases not matched to a gene: 13. Germline CDR1 is MNHEY and CDR2 is SMNVEV (reference sequence). CDR3 sequence (DNA): TGTGCCAGCACTCCACCCCCTAGCGGGAGTAAAAATGAGCAGTTCTTC. This encodes CASTPPPSGSKNEQFF.

The genes are TRBV12-3 or TRBV12-4 and TRBJ1-1, with D perhaps TRBD1 (6 bases). The length of the CDR3 is 15 residues. Trimming pared 6 bases from V and 5 bases from J, leaving 19 bases between. This CDR3 is CASSPQQGRGTEAFF. CDR3 nucleotide sequence: TGTGCCAGCAGCCCTCAACAGGGAAGGGGGACTGAAGCTTTCTTT.

The genes are TRBV5-1 and TRBJ1-2; a possible D gene is TRBD1 (6 bases). The CDR3 sequence is 15 residues long. Trimming stripped 0 bases from V and 4 bases from J, with 13 bases between. Germline CDR1 SGHRS, CDR2 YFSETQ. Here the CDR3 DNA reads TGCGCCAGCAGCTTGGCCCGGGGGGGGGCCTATGGCTACACCTTC. It encodes CASSLARGGAYGYTF.

Note on this clonotype: A junction boundary mismatches the germline segment, possibly from a read error. This chain links TRBV30 with TRBJ1-5; D gene ambiguous. The CDR3 has 14 amino acids. Germline V gene lookup returns CDR1 GTSNPN and CDR2 SVGIG (reference sequence). As DNA, the CDR3 is TGTGCCTGGAGGGACTCGGGGAGCAATCAGACCCAGCATTTT. It encodes CAWRDSGSNQTQHF.

This rearrangement joins TRBV13 to TRBJ2-3, with D possibly being TRBD2 (6 bases). CDR1 PRHDT and CDR2 FYEKMQ come from the germline V gene (reference sequence). With 3 bases removed from V and 0 bases from J, the gap between germline ends came to 10 bases. The CDR3 loop spans 15 amino acids. CDR3 coding DNA: TGTGCCAGCAGCTTGAGGGCGGGAAGCACAGATACGCAGTATTTT. Translated, it gives CASSLRAGSTDTQYF.

This clonotype was counted ten times or more. The chain joins TRBV5-1 to TRBJ1-2; no reliable D call. The V gene's germline CDR1 is SGHRS and CDR2 YFSETQ. V was trimmed by 3 bases and J by 8 bases, leaving 14 bases between them. The CDR3 has 13 amino acids. In DNA form, the CDR3 reads TGCGCCAGCAGCTGGCGAGATGGAGACGGCTACACCTTC. Its translation: CASSWRDGDGYTF.

The chain uses TRBV7-2 and TRBJ2-1, with 12 positions matching TRBD2. The CDR3 runs to 16 residues. Germline V gene data show CDR1 as SGHTA and CDR2 as FQGNSA. V dropped 5 bases and J dropped 0; count of bases not matched to a gene: 2. The CDR3 nucleotides are TGTGCCAGCAGCACTAGCGGGGGGAGCTCCTACAATGAGCAGTTCTTC. The encoded protein is CASSTSGGSSYNEQFF.

The rearrangement uses TRBV29-1 and TRBJ1-1; the D gene is possibly TRBD1 (5 bases). CDR3 length: 13 amino acids. V was trimmed by 3 bases and J by 7 bases, leaving 15 bases between them. Germline loops: CDR1 SQVTM, CDR2 ANQGSEA. CDR3 in amino acids: CSVEGRGGFEAFF. The CDR3 coding sequence is TGCAGCGTTGAGGGGAGGGGCGGATTTGAAGCTTTCTTT.

This chain joins TRBV5-1 and TRBJ2-2; D not certain. The germline V and J ends were trimmed by 0 bases and 6 bases, with 9 bases remaining between them. This CDR3 contains 14 residues. Germline CDR1 SGHRS, CDR2 YFSETQ. The CDR3, as DNA: TGCGCCAGCAGCTTGGGGATTAGGCCCGGGGAGCTGTTTTTT. This codes for CASSLGIRPGELFF.

In this sample, this clonotype turned up a few times. The rearrangement joins TRBV10-3 to TRBJ2-7; TRBD2 matches 9 bases. There are 14 residues in the CDR3. Germline V gene sequence: CDR1 ENHRY, CDR2 SYGVKD. Germline trimming cut 3 bases from V and 3 bases from J; bases unmatched to any gene: 3. The DNA for the CDR3 is TGTGCCATCAGTGATGGTAGCGGGAGCTACGAGCAGTACGTC. Its protein product is CAISDGSGSYEQYV.

This clonotype has ten or more counts. The CDR3: CASSQSPKTEAFF. The CDR3 DNA sequence: TGTGCCAGCAGCCAATCACCCAAGACTGAAGCTTTCTTT. The chain recombines TRBV16 with TRBJ1-1; unclear D gene. Trimming stripped 0 bases from V and 5 bases from J, with 7 bases between. CDR3 length: 13 residues. Germline CDR1 KGHSY, CDR2 FQNENV. Variable domain in full (rest from reference TRBV16 and TRBJ1-1): GEEVAQTPKHLVRGEGQKAKLYCAPIKGHSYVFWYQQVLKNEFKFLISFQNENVFDETGMPKERFSAKCLPNSPCSLEIQATKLEDSAVYFCASSQSPKTEAFFGQGTRLTVV.

This clonotype occurred a few times. The V call is TRBV7-9, the J call TRBJ1-6; D remains ambiguous. CDR1 and CDR2 from the germline V gene are SEHNR and FQNEAQ (reference sequence). The ends were cut back, 5 bases at V and 6 bases at J, with 11 bases in the middle. The CDR3 loop spans 14 amino acids. The DNA for the CDR3 is TGTGCCAGCAGCGTCGGGGTTTCTAATTCACCCCTCCACTTT. Encoded protein: CASSVGVSNSPLHF.

There are a few counts of this clonotype. The chain carries TRBV11-3 and TRBJ2-5; 9 bases map to TRBD1. The CDR3 contains 15 residues. J gave up 5 bases and V 1 base, and 5 bases lay outside the gene matches. Germline CDR1 is SGHNT and CDR2 is YENEEA. The CDR3 loop is CASSLGTGDTETQYF. The CDR3 DNA reads TGTGCCAGCAGCTTAGGGACAGGGGATACGGAGACCCAGTACTTC.

This clonotype appeared many times. The chain is built from TRBV14 and TRBJ2-3; D unclear. Germline V CDR1 and CDR2: SGHDN, FVKESK. CDR3 length: 13 residues. V was clipped by 0 bases and J by 10 bases, with 11 bases between them. The CDR3 region has the DNA TGTGCCAGCAGCCAAGATCCCCTTGGAGCGCAGTATTTT. The encoded protein is CASSQDPLGAQYF.

This sequence joins TRBV3-1 and TRBJ2-1; the D call may be TRBD1 or TRBD2 (5 bases each). From germline, CDR1 is LGHDT and CDR2 YNNKEL (reference sequence). Trimming pared 1 base from V and 3 bases from J, leaving 10 bases between. The CDR3 sequence is 15 residues long. CDR3 DNA: TGTGCCAGCAGCCAAGCGGGACCTCACTACAATGAGCAGTTCTTC. This encodes CASSQAGPHYNEQFF.